Included here is one T cell receptor (beta chain) sequence, with context. Its target is not known. The data derive from a study of shared clonotypes between healthy human individuals. Overall study findings and caveats: Donor scarcity curtailed the genetic and exposure-history diversity represented herein.

V was trimmed by 4 bases and J by 2 bases, leaving 10 bases between them. This CDR3 has 14 residues. The germline gives CDR1 SGHTA, CDR2 FQGNSA. Splitting the CD4+ cells yielded a CD45RA+ naive subset and a CD45RA-negative memory subset. Some clones are missing from TCRdb's copy, which holds only in-frame ones; the method was immunoSEQ multiplex PCR. The profile shows roughly 2 million clones, more than 90% of them singletons. The chain recombines TRBV7-2 with TRBJ2-3, with D perhaps matching TRBD2 (5 bases). Material for sequencing was naive CD4+ T cells sorted from blood. Noted subset: CD45RA+ positively selected. This receptor was obtained from a man aged 18 to 30 in good health. The CDR3 nucleotides read TGTGCCAGCAGCTCTAGCAGACCCACAGATACGCAGTATTTT. Encoded protein: CASSSSRPTDTQYF.